This T cell receptor beta chain derives from a study of T cell responses to AZD1222 COVID-19 vaccine. Assay: immunoSEQ multiplex PCR; the TCRdb copy retains only in-frame clones and omits some. Among about 100,000 clones listed, 90% were seen once. V was clipped by 3 bases and J by 0 bases, with 12 bases between them. Per germline, CDR1 SEHNR and CDR2 FQNEAQ (reference sequence). The CDR3 loop spans 16 amino acids. This clone was seen once. This TCR came from an adult in good health. Sequencing was performed on peripheral blood, taken on day 0 of AZD1222 vaccination. V is TRBV7-9 and J is TRBJ2-1, with D unresolved. DNA for the CDR3: TGTGCCAGCAGCTTTCCTCCGGGCAGCTCCTACAATGAGCAGTTCTTC. Translation: CASSFPPGSSYNEQFF.